This T cell receptor beta chain was observed in a study of OX40 agonist ivuxolimab in advanced cancers. For the study in its entirety: Ivuxolimab was an agonistic, fully human IgG2 monoclonal antibody directed against OX40 (CD134), a costimulatory receptor. Intravenous ivuxolimab was administered to patients every 2 weeks at six dose levels: 0.01, 0.1, 0.3, 1.5, 3 and 10 mg/kg. Among the roughly 50 dose-escalation patients, around 19 had hepatocellular carcinoma, 15 or so melanoma, 9 renal cell carcinoma and 9 head and neck cancer. In the dose-escalation cohort, around 80% of patients were male, and the mean age was roughly 60 years with a range of roughly 20 to 85. Patients were allowed to have had prior anti-PD-1, anti-PD-L1 or anti-CTLA-4 therapy, and approximately 40% of the dose-escalation patients had previously received checkpoint inhibitors. Partial responses occurred in three dose-escalation patients, of whom one had hepatocellular carcinoma and two had cutaneous melanoma. Peripheral TCRbeta sequencing was intended to test whether TCR sequence diversity was altered and clonal T-cell expansion was caused by ivuxolimab. The paper reports the monotherapy dose-escalation portion (N ≈ 52 patients) of the phase I ivuxolimab trial.

Trimming takes 4 bases from V and 4 bases from J, and the germline ends sit 10 bases apart. The CDR3 starts with the cysteine, ends with the phenylalanine, and has 13 residues. Left in the record is the CDR3 DNA by itself, 39 bases read in frame from the first base. The germline V gene yields SNHLY for CDR1 and FYNNEI for CDR2. Genomic DNA was isolated from the sorted cells so that the TCRbeta CDR3 region could be sequenced. The immunoSEQ Assay was used to sequence the TCRbeta CDR3 regions. The source is immuneACCESS, and TCRdb retained only in-frame sequences with V and J called. Part of the clones is not carried over; for the studies checked, unresolved V genes explain less than half of this, and the remainder is unexplained. The sample records approximately 60,000 clones, approximately 83% of which are singletons. The ten largest clones represent approximately 0.7% of the sample. Study-level results and caveats: Low levels of normalized T-cell clonal expansion were also shown by some nonresponding patients. At doses of 0.1 to 3.0 mg/kg, clonal expansion of both CD4+ and CD8+ blood T cells was observed from baseline to week 6. In the 0.1-3.0 mg/kg groups, partial responders had among the lowest normalized peripheral clonal expansion, particularly in CD8+ T cells. The antigen specificity of the clonally expanded peripheral T cells was not determined. After ivuxolimab, CD8+ T cells had more expanded clones than CD4+ T cells on average.

The trial excluded patients who had a history of autoimmune disease or who were on systemic immunosuppression. Peripheral blood for TCR sequencing was collected from all dose cohorts at baseline, on cycle 4 day 1, and on cycle 7 day 1. The samples were taken from a phase I, first-in-human, multicenter, open-label dose-escalation trial of ivuxolimab. Adults with locally advanced or metastatic melanoma, renal cell carcinoma, hepatocellular carcinoma or head and neck squamous cell carcinoma were enrolled in the trial. CD4+ and CD8+ T cells were sorted separately from peripheral blood before TCR sequencing. A remark on this clone: It has no known antigen specificity. Base qualities are missing; no much larger clone stands one base away.

The starting material was CD4+ or CD8+ T cells sorted from blood, obtained in a trial of the OX40 agonist ivuxolimab. This TCR was sampled from an adult with an advanced solid tumor such as melanoma, head and neck, liver or kidney cancer. The chain is encoded by TRBV2 joined to TRBJ1-2, and the D gene may be TRBD1, 5 bases matching. For the CDR3, the sequence is CASSGGTFYGYTF. The DNA sequence reads TGTGCCAGCAGTGGGGGGACGTTCTATGGCTACACCTTC.